The 4 T cell receptor beta chains listed next were all sequenced from one sample in a study of siplizumab effects on memory and regulatory T cells (dated by TCRdb to the late 2010s). Libraries were constructed by the immunoSEQ multiplex PCR assay. The table comes from immuneACCESS by way of TCRdb, which keeps in-frame sequences with V and J called. Part of the clones is missing from these tables; in studies checked, under half for an unresolved V gene and the rest for unknown reasons. The sample contains approximately 52,000 clones, less than 98% of them found a single time. Jointly, the top ten make up around 0.6% of the sample. Source material: naive CD4+ T cells sorted from blood. The meaning of the sample's cell subset or site label: unstimulated naive T cells. These TCRs come from a human donor in good health.

This chain uses TRBV10-3 with TRBJ1-6, with D unresolved. Trimming cost V 8 bases and J 5 bases, with 10 bases left between them. There are 13 residues in the CDR3. Per the germline V gene, CDR1 is ENHRY and CDR2 is SYGVKD. The CDR3 region is CAISASNNSPLHF. CDR3 DNA sequence: TGTGCCATCTCGGCCTCGAATAATTCACCCCTCCACTTT.

The chain employs TRBV6-1 and TRBJ2-4; the match to TRBD2 covers 14 bases. The germline gives CDR1 MNHNS, CDR2 SASEGT. V lost 3 bases to trimming and J lost 0 bases; unmatched junction nucleotides: 7. The CDR3 is made up of 19 amino acids. CDR3: CASSDGLAGGFIAKNIQYF. CDR3 DNA sequence: TGTGCCAGCAGTGACGGACTAGCGGGAGGTTTTATAGCCAAAAACATTCAGTACTTC.

J is TRBJ2-3 and V is TRBV28; TRBD2 agrees at 10 bases. The CDR3 is made up of 17 amino acids. Germline CDR1 and CDR2: MDHEN and SYDVKM. V lost 3 bases and J lost 0; bases outside the gene matches: 6. The CDR3 protein is CASSFGGLAASTDTQYF. The CDR3 nucleotides are TGTGCCAGCAGTTTTGGAGGACTAGCGGCTAGCACAGATACGCAGTATTTT.

A single count supports this clone. V is TRBV7-9 and J is TRBJ2-1; a weak D match, TRBD2 (6 bases). The CDR3 sequence is 16 residues long. The V and J ends lost 0 bases and 5 bases respectively, with 14 bases between them. Germline V gene sequence: CDR1 SEHNR, CDR2 FQNEAQ (reference sequence). CDR3 sequence: CASSLAWRDPHNEQFF. CDR3 in DNA: TGTGCCAGCAGCTTAGCATGGCGGGACCCTCACAATGAGCAGTTCTTC.